A selection of T cell receptor beta chains follows, all from one sample in a study of cytomegalovirus exposure and HLA in healthy donors. Profiled with immunoSEQ multiplex PCR; TCRdb holds only in-frame clones, not every one. The sample consists of about 180,000 clones, about 80% of them appearing once. Material for sequencing was PBMCs. The receptors here all came from a woman in her 30s in good health and CMV-seronegative. The CDR3 runs from the conserved cysteine through the conserved F or W. D genes are given only for firm matches. Clone sizes are given selectively: once, few, many, or a class where the clone is expanded.

d_call,j_call,v_call,clone_size,cdr3_nt,cdr3_aa
.,TRBJ1-5,TRBV27,once,TGTGCCAGCAGCTGGAACAGGAATCAGCCCCAGCATTTT,CASSWNRNQPQHF
TRBD1,TRBJ1-6,TRBV7-2,.,TGTGCCAGCAGCTTAACCCCGGGACAGGGGTGGAATTCACCCCTCCACTTT,CASSLTPGQGWNSPLHF
.,TRBJ1-2,TRBV4-2,.,TGTGCCAGCAGCCAAGACCGGGGGGGGAACTATGGCTACACCTTC,CASSQDRGGNYGYTF
TRBD1,TRBJ1-2,TRBV5-1,.,TGCGCCAGCAGCTTTCCTGGGACAGGGATGGGCTATGGCTACACCTTC,CASSFPGTGMGYGYTF
TRBD1,TRBJ2-1,TRBV7-9,.,TGTGCCAGCAGCCCGGACAGGGGGACCTACAATGAGCAGTTCTTC,CASSPDRGTYNEQFF
.,TRBJ2-7,TRBV6-6,.,TGTGCCAGCAGCCAGCTCGGCGGGGCCTACGAGCAGTACTTC,CASSQLGGAYEQYF
TRBD1,TRBJ2-7,TRBV7-2,.,TGTGCCAGCAGCTTAGAGGGACAGAACACCTACGAGCAGTACTTC,CASSLEGQNTYEQYF
TRBD1,TRBJ2-7,TRBV2,.,TGTGCCAGCGGTGACGGGACAGGGGACGCCTACGAGCAGTACTTC,CASGDGTGDAYEQYF
TRBD2,TRBJ2-1,TRBV7-3,.,TGTGCCAGCTCCCCAGCGGGGGGGCCTAATGAGCAGTTCTTC,CASSPAGGPNEQFF
.,TRBJ1-1,TRBV19,.,TGTGCCAGTAGTAGAACAGGGTATCGGGACACTGAAGCTTTCTTT,CASSRTGYRDTEAFF
.,TRBJ2-7,TRBV2,.,TGTGCCAGCAGTGGTCGGCTCTCGAGGTACGAGCAGTACTTC,CASSGRLSRYEQYF
TRBD1,TRBJ2-7,TRBV14,once,TGTGCCAGCAGCCAACGACAGGGGGCCTTGAACCACGAGCAGTACTTC,CASSQRQGALNHEQYF
TRBD2,TRBJ2-3,TRBV11-2,.,TGTGCCAGCAGCTTAGCCCCTAGCGGGGGAGAAGATACGCAGTATTTT,CASSLAPSGGEDTQYF
TRBD2,TRBJ2-1,TRBV2,.,TGTGCCAGCAGCGAGGTGGCGGGGGGGTGGGTGGAGCAGTTCTTC,CASSEVAGGWVEQFF
TRBD1,TRBJ2-7,TRBV7-9,.,TGTGCCAGCAGCCTGTGGGACAGTTCCTACGAGCAGTACTTC,CASSLWDSSYEQYF
.,TRBJ2-1,TRBV5-1,.,TGCGCCAGCAGCTTGCAGGTCGGTTGGGGAGCCTACAATGAGCAGTTCTTC,CASSLQVGWGAYNEQFF
TRBD1,TRBJ2-1,TRBV7-2,.,TGTGCCAGCAGCTTAGCCCTCCACAGGACAGGGTTGGACAATGAGCAGTTCTTC,CASSLALHRTGLDNEQFF
TRBD1,TRBJ1-5,TRBV19,.,TGTGCCAGTATTAGGACAGGGGGCGGGAGCAATCAGCCCCAGCATTTT,CASIRTGGGSNQPQHF
TRBD2,TRBJ2-3,TRBV30,.,TGTGCCTGGGGTGGGGGACTAGCGAGGGGCGGCACGCAGTATTTT,CAWGGGLARGGTQYF
.,TRBJ2-4,TRBV5-1,.,TGCGCCAGCGTAGACATCTCCAAAAACATTCAGTACTTC,CASVDISKNIQYF
.,TRBJ1-4,TRBV10-3,.,TGTGCCATCAGTGAGTCAACAGGGAATGAAAAACTGTTTTTT,CAISESTGNEKLFF
.,TRBJ1-1,TRBV19,few,TGTGCCAGTAGTCCCCGGTTGGGCGCCACCATTGTTTCTGAAGCTTTCTTT,CASSPRLGATIVSEAFF
.,TRBJ2-1,TRBV27,.,TGTGCCAGCAGTTTACAAATCGGGAGTTCAAGCTCCTACAATGAGCAGTTCTTC,CASSLQIGSSSSYNEQFF
TRBD2,TRBJ2-1,TRBV5-4,.,TGTGCCAGCAGCCTAAATAGCGGGGGGGCCTCCTACAATGAGCAGTTCTTC,CASSLNSGGASYNEQFF
TRBD1,TRBJ1-2,TRBV5-8,.,TGTGCCAGCAGCTTGGCTGCAGGGGGCTTGGGTGGCTACACCTTC,CASSLAAGGLGGYTF
.,TRBJ2-7,TRBV5-1,.,TGCGCCAGCAGCTTGGACACAGAATACGAGCAGTACTTC,CASSLDTEYEQYF
TRBD1,TRBJ1-6,TRBV2,.,TGTGCCAGCAGTGATTGGAGGGGGCCTCCCCTCCACTTT,CASSDWRGPPLHF
.,TRBJ2-2,TRBV7-9,few,TGTGCCAGCAGCTTAGGGCAGGGGCCCACCGGGGAGCTGTTTTTT,CASSLGQGPTGELFF
.,TRBJ1-2,TRBV29-1,few,TGCAGCGTTGACCGGGGGGGGAGTAGCTACACCTTC,CSVDRGGSSYTF
TRBD2,TRBJ2-1,TRBV11-2,.,TGTGCCAGCAGCGTTCAGCGGGGGGCTAGGTACAATGAGCAGTTCTTC,CASSVQRGARYNEQFF
TRBD2,TRBJ2-5,TRBV5-1,.,TGCGCCAGCAGCTTGGAGGGCAGCGGGGGGGTAGAGACCCAGTACTTC,CASSLEGSGGVETQYF
TRBD2,TRBJ2-3,TRBV19,.,TGTGCCAGTAGCGGACTAGCGGGGGGCTCAGCAGGAGATACGCAGTATTTT,CASSGLAGGSAGDTQYF
TRBD1,TRBJ1-2,TRBV4-3,.,TGCGCCAGCAGCCAAGTGGGGACAGGCTATGGCTACACCTTC,CASSQVGTGYGYTF
.,TRBJ1-2,TRBV6-1,.,TGTGCCAGCAGTGAAAGGGGAAGCTATGGCTACACCTTC,CASSERGSYGYTF
.,TRBJ2-3,TRBV7-3,.,TGTGCCAGCAGCCAAGCCCGGGATACGCAGTATTTT,CASSQARDTQYF
TRBD1,TRBJ2-6,TRBV7-9,.,TGTGCCAGCAGCGTATTAACCGGGACAGGCTTCTCTGGGGCCAACGTCCTGACTTTC,CASSVLTGTGFSGANVLTF
.,TRBJ2-2,TRBV7-9,.,TGTGCCAGCAGCTTAGCGGGCCAAGCGAACACCGGGGAGCTGTTTTTT,CASSLAGQANTGELFF
TRBD1,TRBJ1-2,TRBV7-8,.,TGTGCCAGCAGCTTAGGGGACAGTAACTATGGCTACACCTTC,CASSLGDSNYGYTF
.,TRBJ1-4,TRBV5-1,few,TGCGCCAGCAGCCCAAACAGATTAGAGGAAAAACTGTTTTTT,CASSPNRLEEKLFF
TRBD1,TRBJ2-2,TRBV6-4,.,TGTGCCAGCAGTGACACATACAGGGGGCGAAACACCGGGGAGCTGTTTTTT,CASSDTYRGRNTGELFF
.,TRBJ2-7,TRBV7-2,.,TGTGCCAGCAGCCCGGGACACTACGAGCAGTACTTC,CASSPGHYEQYF
TRBD1,TRBJ2-2,TRBV2,.,TGTGCCAGCAGTGACGACAGGGGCACGAACACCGGGGAGCTGTTTTTT,CASSDDRGTNTGELFF
.,TRBJ2-3,TRBV25-1,.,TGTGCCAGCAGCGCAGGGGCGGATACGCAGTATTTT,CASSAGADTQYF
TRBD2,TRBJ2-1,TRBV5-1,.,TGCGCCAGCAGCTTGCTAGCGGGGGGGCGTGAGCAGTTCTTC,CASSLLAGGREQFF
.,TRBJ2-5,TRBV7-3,.,TGTGCCAGCAGCCGCATCTCAACGGGGACCCAGTACTTC,CASSRISTGTQYF
.,TRBJ1-2,TRBV7-9,.,TGTGCCAGCAGCCCGCCGCGCGACTATGGCTACACCTTC,CASSPPRDYGYTF
TRBD1,TRBJ1-1,TRBV11-2,.,TGTGCCAGCAGCTTAGTCATCAGGGGGGACACTGAAGCTTTCTTT,CASSLVIRGDTEAFF
.,TRBJ1-5,TRBV6-1,.,TGTGCCAGCAGTGGGCTTGGGCTGAGCAATCAGCCCCAGCATTTT,CASSGLGLSNQPQHF
.,TRBJ2-3,TRBV4-3,once,TGCGCCAGCAGCCAAGATTGGACAGGGAGCGGGGGGCGGGGTAGCACAGATACGCAGTATTTT,CASSQDWTGSGGRGSTDTQYF
.,TRBJ2-3,TRBV29-1,.,TGCAGCCTATCAACAACAGGGACAGATACGCAGTATTTT,CSLSTTGTDTQYF
.,TRBJ2-3,TRBV7-9,.,TGTGCCAGCCCCCCCTTGGGGGGGCCAGATACGCAGTATTTT,CASPPLGGPDTQYF
.,TRBJ2-1,TRBV9,.,TGTGCCAGCAGCGTAGGCGCCGGCATGAGGGCGAATGAGCAGTTCTTC,CASSVGAGMRANEQFF
.,TRBJ2-2,TRBV5-1,.,TGCGCCAGCAGCTTAACGCGGACAGAATTAATAAACACCGGGGAGCTGTTTTTT,CASSLTRTELINTGELFF
.,TRBJ1-1,TRBV30,.,TGTGCCTGGAGTGGTCAGGTGAACACTGAAGCTTTCTTT,CAWSGQVNTEAFF